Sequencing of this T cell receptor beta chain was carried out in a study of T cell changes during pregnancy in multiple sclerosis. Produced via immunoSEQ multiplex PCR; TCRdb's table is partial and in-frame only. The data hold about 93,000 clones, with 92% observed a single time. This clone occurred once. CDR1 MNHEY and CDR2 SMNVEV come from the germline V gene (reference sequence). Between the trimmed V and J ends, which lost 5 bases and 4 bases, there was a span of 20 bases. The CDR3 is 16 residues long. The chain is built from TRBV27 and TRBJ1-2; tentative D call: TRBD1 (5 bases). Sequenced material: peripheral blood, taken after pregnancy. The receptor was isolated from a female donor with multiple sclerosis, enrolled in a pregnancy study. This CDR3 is CASSDSYRAVGYGYTF. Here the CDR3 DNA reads TGTGCCAGCAGTGACAGTTATCGGGCCGTTGGCTATGGCTACACCTTC.